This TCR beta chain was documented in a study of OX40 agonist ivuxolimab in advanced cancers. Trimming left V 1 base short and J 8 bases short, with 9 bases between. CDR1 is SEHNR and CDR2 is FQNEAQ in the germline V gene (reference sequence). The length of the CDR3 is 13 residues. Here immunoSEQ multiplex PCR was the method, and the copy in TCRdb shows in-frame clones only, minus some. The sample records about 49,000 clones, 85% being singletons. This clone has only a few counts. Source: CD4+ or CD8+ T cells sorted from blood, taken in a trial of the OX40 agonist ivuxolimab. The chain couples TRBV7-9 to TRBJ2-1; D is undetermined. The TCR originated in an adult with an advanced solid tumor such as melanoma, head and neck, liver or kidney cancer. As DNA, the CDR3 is TGTGCCAGCAGCTTAGGCGGTAGGGATGAGCAGTTCTTC. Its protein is CASSLGGRDEQFF.